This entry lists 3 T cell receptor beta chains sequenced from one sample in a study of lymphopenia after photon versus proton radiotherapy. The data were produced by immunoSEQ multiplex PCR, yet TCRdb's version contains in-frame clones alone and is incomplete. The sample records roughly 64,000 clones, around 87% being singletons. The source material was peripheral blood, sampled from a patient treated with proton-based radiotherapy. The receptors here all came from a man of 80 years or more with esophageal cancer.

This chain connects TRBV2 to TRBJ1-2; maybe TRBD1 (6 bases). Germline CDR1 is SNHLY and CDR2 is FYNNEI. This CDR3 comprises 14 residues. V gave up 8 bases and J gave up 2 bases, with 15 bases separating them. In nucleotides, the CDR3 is TGTGCCAGCTTTCGGGGGGGCAGAAACTATGGCTACACCTTC. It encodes CASFRGGRNYGYTF.

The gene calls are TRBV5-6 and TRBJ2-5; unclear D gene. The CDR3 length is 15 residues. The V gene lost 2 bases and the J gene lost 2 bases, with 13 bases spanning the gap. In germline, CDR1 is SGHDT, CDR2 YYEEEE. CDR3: CASSFTVGWQETQYF. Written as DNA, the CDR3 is TGTGCCAGCAGCTTTACGGTGGGGTGGCAAGAGACCCAGTACTTC.

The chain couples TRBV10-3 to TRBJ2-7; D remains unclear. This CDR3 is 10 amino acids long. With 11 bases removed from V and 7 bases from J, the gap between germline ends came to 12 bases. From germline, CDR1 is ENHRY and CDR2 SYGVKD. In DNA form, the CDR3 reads TGTGCCGAAGTTTTTGGGGAGCAGTACTTC. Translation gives CAEVFGEQYF.